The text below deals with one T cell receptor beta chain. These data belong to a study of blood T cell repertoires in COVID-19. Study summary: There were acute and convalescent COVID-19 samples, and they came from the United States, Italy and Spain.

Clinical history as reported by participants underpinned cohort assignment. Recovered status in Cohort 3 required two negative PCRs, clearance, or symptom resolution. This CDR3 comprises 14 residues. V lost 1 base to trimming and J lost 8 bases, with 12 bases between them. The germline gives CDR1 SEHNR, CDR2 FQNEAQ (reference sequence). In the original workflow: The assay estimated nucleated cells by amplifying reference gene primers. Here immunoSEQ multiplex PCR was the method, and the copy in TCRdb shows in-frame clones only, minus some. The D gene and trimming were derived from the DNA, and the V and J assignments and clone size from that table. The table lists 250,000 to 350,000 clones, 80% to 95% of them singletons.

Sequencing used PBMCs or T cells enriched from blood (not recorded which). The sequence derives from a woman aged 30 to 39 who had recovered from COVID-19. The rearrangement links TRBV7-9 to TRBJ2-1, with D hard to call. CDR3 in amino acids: CASSLGRHVDEQFF. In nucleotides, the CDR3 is TGTGCCAGCAGCTTAGGCCGACATGTCGATGAGCAGTTCTTC.